The 25 T cell receptor beta chains presented below share a single source sample, sequenced in a study of blood T cell repertoires in COVID-19. Generated by immunoSEQ multiplex PCR, the TCRdb table keeps only in-frame clones and is missing some. Of hundreds of thousands of clones listed, roughly 90% are singletons. What was sequenced was peripheral blood. These receptors were collected from a man aged 35-49 years with acute or convalescent COVID-19.

This clone appeared once. This chain connects TRBV27 to TRBJ2-7; D perhaps matches TRBD1 (6 bases). Per the germline V gene, CDR1 is MNHEY and CDR2 is SMNVEV (reference sequence). V dropped 8 bases and J dropped 4 bases, with 15 bases sitting between them. This CDR3 region has 13 residues. The CDR3 nucleotides are TGTGCCAGCTCCAAGGACAGAGTTTACGAGCAGTACTTC. Translated, it gives CASSKDRVYEQYF.

The CDR3 sequence: CASSYNYRTYNEQFF. The CDR3 DNA is TGTGCCAGCAGTTACAACTACCGGACCTACAATGAGCAGTTCTTC. The rearrangement joins TRBV6-5 to TRBJ2-1, with D unclear. Germline loops: CDR1 MNHEY, CDR2 SVGAGI. V was pared by 2 bases and J by 2 bases, with 10 bases between. This CDR3 is built from 15 residues.

The J gene is TRBJ2-1, the V gene TRBV27; D call uncertain. Looked up from germline, CDR1 is MNHEY and CDR2 is SMNVEV (reference sequence). This CDR3 spans 13 amino acids. V dropped 4 bases and J dropped 4 bases, with 8 bases sitting between them. The CDR3, as DNA: TGTGCCAGCAGTTCTACGAGTTACAATGAGCAGTTCTTC. It codes for CASSSTSYNEQFF.

V usage is TRBV28 and J usage is TRBJ1-2; 7 nucleotides match TRBD1. Germline V CDR1 and CDR2: MDHEN, SYDVKM. The ends lost 2 bases at V and 8 bases at J; junction bases unmatched: 11. This CDR3 contains 15 residues. In nucleotides, the CDR3 is TGTGCCAGCAGTTTAGATGTAAAGGGGGCGCGAGGCTACACCTTC. Translation: CASSLDVKGARGYTF.

The chain combines TRBV15 with TRBJ1-4, with D possibly TRBD1 on 6 matching bases. V was trimmed by 4 bases and J by 3 bases, leaving 12 bases between them. The CDR3 runs 15 residues. Germline V lookup: CDR1 LNHNV, CDR2 YYDKDF (reference sequence). CDR3 DNA: TGTGCCACCAGCACTCAGGGGAGCGCTAATGAAAAACTGTTTTTT. Amino acid sequence: CATSTQGSANEKLFF.

The gene calls are TRBV5-5 and TRBJ1-1; the match to TRBD1 covers 10 bases. The CDR3 runs 15 residues. Germline loops: CDR1 SGHKS, CDR2 YYEKEE (reference sequence). V was clipped by 5 bases and J by 3 bases; unmatched bases: 7. CDR3 sequence reads: CASRPGQGMYTEAFF. CDR3 sequence (DNA): TGTGCCAGCAGGCCGGGACAGGGGATGTACACTGAAGCTTTCTTT.

The gene calls are TRBV12-1 and TRBJ2-2; the table's D gene call, TRBD1, was not cross checked with the DNA. TRBV12-1 is a listed pseudogene. This CDR3 has 18 amino acids. Here the CDR3 reads CASSLCVMPGGEGGELFF. In DNA form, the CDR3 reads TGTGCCAGCAGCCTTTGCGTTATGCCAGGGGGCGAGGGCGGGGAGCTGTTTTTT.

The V call is TRBV4-1, the J call TRBJ1-5; D is uncertain. Looked up from germline, CDR1 is MGHRA and CDR2 is YSYEKL. V was cut by 0 bases and J by 4 bases, with 10 bases left in between. The CDR3 has 15 residues. The CDR3, as DNA: TGCGCCAGCAGCCAAGATCGTAGTAAGAATCAGCCCCAGCATTTT. Residues: CASSQDRSKNQPQHF.

CDR3 amino acids: CASSQGSGRYNEQFF. The CDR3, as DNA: TGTGCCAGCAGCCAAGGTAGCGGGAGGTACAATGAGCAGTTCTTC. This sequence joins TRBV11-2 and TRBJ2-1; 10 bases fit TRBD2. Germline values: CDR1 SGHAT, CDR2 FQNNGV. V gave up 5 bases and J gave up 4 bases; unmatched junction bases: 5. This CDR3 contains 15 residues.

This chain uses TRBV7-8 with TRBJ2-7, with D perhaps matching TRBD1 (5 bases). V was shortened by 4 bases and J by 6 bases, with 16 bases between the two germline ends. In germline, CDR1 is SGHVS, CDR2 FQNEAQ. This CDR3 contains 14 residues. As DNA, the CDR3 is TGTGCCAGCAGCTCACAACCAGGGAACGGCGAGCAGTACTTC. It encodes CASSSQPGNGEQYF.

J is TRBJ2-7 and V is TRBV11-2; 10 nucleotides agree with TRBD1. Looked up from germline, CDR1 is SGHAT and CDR2 is FQNNGV. Trimming took 3 bases from V and 0 from J; bases not matched to a gene: 5. The CDR3 loop spans 16 amino acids. The CDR3 DNA reads TGTGCCAGCAGCTTCCGGACAGGGGGTAGCTCCTACGAGCAGTACTTC. The encoded protein is CASSFRTGGSSYEQYF. Combining the CDR3 with reference TRBV11-2 and TRBJ2-7 gives the whole variable domain EAGVAQSPRYKIIEKRQSVAFWCNPISGHATLYWYQQILGQGPKLLIQFQNNGVVDDSQLPKDRFSAERLKGVDSTLKIQPAKLEDSAVYLCASSFRTGGSSYEQYFGPGTRLTVT.

This chain connects TRBV5-4 to TRBJ1-4, with TRBD1 matching 7 bases. J gave up 4 bases and V 4 bases, and 4 bases lay outside the gene matches. The CDR3 consists of 14 residues. Looked up from germline, CDR1 is SGHNT and CDR2 is YYREEE (reference sequence). As DNA, the CDR3 is TGTGCCAGCAGCCCCGGGACAGTTAATGAAAAACTGTTTTTT. Translation gives CASSPGTVNEKLFF.

This chain links TRBV7-9 with TRBJ2-7; D call uncertain. The CDR3 covers 14 residues. Trimming stripped 5 bases from V and 4 bases from J, with 15 bases between. Looked up from germline, CDR1 is SEHNR and CDR2 is FQNEAQ (reference sequence). The CDR3 reads CASSRLTNVYEQYF. The CDR3 DNA follows: TGTGCCAGCAGCCGCCTGACAAATGTATACGAGCAGTACTTC.

The V call is TRBV19, the J call TRBJ1-5; TRBD1 might be the D (5 bases). Germline CDR1 is LNHDA and CDR2 is SQIVND (reference sequence). The CDR3 is 15 residues long. Trimming took 5 bases from V and 8 from J, leaving 19 bases between them. The CDR3 bases are TGTGCCAGTAGTCCTGGGGGGAGGATTGGGGAGCCCCAGCATTTT. Translating gives CASSPGGRIGEPQHF.

This clone appeared a single time. The chain combines TRBV7-9 with TRBJ1-4; possibly TRBD1 for D (5 bases). The CDR3 consists of 16 residues. The V and J ends lost 0 bases and 10 bases respectively, with 18 bases between them. The germline V gene has CDR1 SEHNR and CDR2 FQNEAQ (reference sequence). The CDR3 sequence: CASSLAESQDYGKLFF. Here the CDR3 DNA reads TGTGCCAGCAGCTTAGCAGAGTCACAGGACTATGGAAAACTGTTTTTT.

The chain uses TRBV18 and TRBJ1-5; possibly TRBD1 for D (6 bases). CDR1 KGHSH and CDR2 LQKENI come from the germline V gene. The CDR3 length is 14 residues. V lost 6 bases, J lost 8 bases, and 17 bases lay in between. CDR3: CASSFGQSPEPQHF. In nucleotides, the CDR3 is TGTGCCAGCTCTTTCGGACAGTCCCCGGAGCCCCAGCATTTT.

The rearrangement uses TRBV27 and TRBJ1-1; 8 bases agree with TRBD1. The CDR3 is 15 residues long. Looked up from germline, CDR1 is MNHEY and CDR2 is SMNVEV (reference sequence). The V segment lost 4 bases and the J segment 8 bases; nucleotides outside the gene matches: 12. CDR3 bases: TGTGCCAGCAGTTCATCGCACAGGGGGGACCCCGAAGCTTTCTTT. Its translation is CASSSSHRGDPEAFF.

J is TRBJ1-2 and V is TRBV20-1; tentatively, D is TRBD1 (5 bases). V was clipped by 3 bases and J by 3 bases, with 5 bases between them. CDR1 is DFQATT and CDR2 is SNEGSKA in the germline V gene (reference sequence). This CDR3 contains 11 residues. The chain's CDR3 is CSARTDYGYTF. In DNA, the CDR3 is TGCAGTGCTAGGACAGACTATGGCTACACCTTC.

V gene TRBV6-1 combines with J gene TRBJ1-1; D is uncertain. This CDR3 spans 12 amino acids. V lost 2 bases and J lost 9, with 10 bases in between. The germline CDR1 and CDR2 sequences are MNHNS and SASEGT. Here the CDR3 DNA reads TGTGCCAGCAGTGAAAACTCGGGGAAAGCTTTCTTT. Translating gives CASSENSGKAFF.

CDR3 residues: CARSTSGSPYNEQFF. Written as DNA, the CDR3 is TGTGCCAGGTCGACAAGCGGGAGTCCCTACAATGAGCAGTTCTTC. V and J are TRBV2 and TRBJ2-1; 8 positions match TRBD2. CDR3 size: 15 residues. J was trimmed by 2 bases and V by 9 bases; bases with no gene match: 9. CDR1 and CDR2 from the germline V gene are SNHLY and FYNNEI.

V usage is TRBV6-5 and J usage is TRBJ1-2; D may be TRBD1 (6 bases). This CDR3 contains 13 residues. Germline V gives CDR1 MNHEY, CDR2 SVGAGI. Trimming removed 5 bases from V and 5 bases from J, with 12 bases in between. In DNA, the CDR3 is TGTGCCAGCAGTCGCCTTGGACAGTATGGCTACACCTTC. This codes for CASSRLGQYGYTF.

In regard to this clone: Distinct nucleotide sequences in the sample also encode this CDR3. The gene calls are TRBV7-2 and TRBJ1-6; D might be TRBD1 (6 bases). V lost 3 bases, J lost 7 bases, and 16 bases lay in between. The CDR3 length is 16 residues. Germline CDR1 and CDR2: SGHTA and FQGNSA. The CDR3 region has the DNA TGTGCCAGCAGCTTGTATGGTGGACAGTTCAATTCACCCCTCCACTTT. It specifies CASSLYGGQFNSPLHF.

The chain links TRBV30 to TRBJ1-5, with TRBD1 as a possible D gene (6 bases). CDR1 GTSNPN and CDR2 SVGIG come from the germline V gene (reference sequence). The CDR3 is 14 amino acids. V lost 2 bases and J lost 2, with 10 bases in between. This CDR3 reads CAWSQGHGNQPQHF. The CDR3 DNA follows: TGTGCCTGGAGTCAGGGACATGGCAATCAGCCCCAGCATTTT.

DNA for the CDR3: TGTGCCAGCAGTCACCGACAGGGGGCGGGTCGCAATCAGCCCCAGCATTTT. This gives the protein CASSHRQGAGRNQPQHF. The chain carries TRBV2 and TRBJ1-5; 10 bases line up with TRBD1. Unmatched junction bases numbered 9, after V lost 5 bases and J lost 2 bases. Germline-derived CDR1 and CDR2 are SNHLY and FYNNEI. This CDR3 comprises 17 residues.

The J gene is TRBJ2-7, the V gene TRBV12-3 or TRBV12-4; D gene uncertain. The CDR3 runs to 12 residues. With 3 bases removed from V and 7 bases from J, the gap between germline ends came to 10 bases. CDR3 DNA: TGTGCCAGCAGTTTGGTGCTCGGGGAGCAGTACTTC. Its protein is CASSLVLGEQYF.